This T cell receptor (beta chain) was obtained from a study of long-term antiretroviral therapy in people with HIV. Overall study context: Of all samples, the earliest predate the 2015 immediate-ART recommendation by about a decade.

V shed 3 bases and J shed 4 bases, with 12 bases lying between them. This CDR3 region has 14 residues. The germline V gene has CDR1 MNHNS and CDR2 SASEGT. Participants with HIV, all of them, were treated in the United States. The run of the v3.0 immunoSEQ assay was at survey level. Produced via immunoSEQ multiplex PCR; TCRdb's table is partial and in-frame only. The repertoire holds about 30,000 clones, with nearly 97% as singletons. The chain joins TRBV6-1 to TRBJ1-1; no clear D. This TCR derives from a man aged 30-40 years with HIV. The input for sequencing was unsorted PBMCs, taken 5.3 years after starting antiretroviral therapy. CDR3 sequence (DNA): TGTGCCAGCAGTGATCCGGGGAGGATCACTGAAGCTTTCTTT. Translation: CASSDPGRITEAFF.